This TCR beta chain comes out of a study of cytomegalovirus exposure and HLA in healthy donors. The PCR ran on 60 Vbeta and 13 Jbeta primers. Measured with immunoSEQ multiplex PCR; TCRdb has only the in-frame clones, and not every one. The data hold 80,000 to 100,000 clones, with 63% observed a single time. Germline CDR1 reads SGDLS; CDR2 reads YYNGEE. The CDR3 is 11 residues long. V lost 6 bases and J lost 8, with 11 bases in between. This TCR was sampled from a woman in her thirties or forties in good health and CMV-seropositive. Sequencing used PBMCs. V is TRBV9 and J is TRBJ1-2; TRBD1 is a possible D gene (5 bases). CDR3 bases: TGTGCCAGCACGGCGGGGGGAGGCTACACCTTC. Amino acid sequence: CASTAGGGYTF.